Below, 29 T cell receptor beta chains from the same sample are listed, as sequenced in a study of blood T cell repertoires in COVID-19. TCRdb's copy holds only in-frame clones and misses some; the assay was immunoSEQ multiplex PCR. This sample has a few hundred thousand clones, with roughly 89% found just once. Material for sequencing was PBMCs or T cells enriched from blood (not recorded which). The receptor set was obtained from a man younger than 35 with acute COVID-19.

V and J are TRBV28 and TRBJ1-2; 8 bases fit TRBD1. Looked up from germline, CDR1 is MDHEN and CDR2 is SYDVKM. Trimming removed 5 bases from V and 4 bases from J; junction bases left unmatched: 15. This CDR3 is 17 amino acids long. Here the CDR3 DNA reads TGTGCCAGCAGTCCACGATTTGGACAGGGCGGAATCTATGGCTACACCTTC. It encodes CASSPRFGQGGIYGYTF.

The chain employs TRBV4-1 and TRBJ2-3; maybe TRBD2 (5 bases). The CDR3 covers 14 residues. Germline assignment: CDR1 MGHRA and CDR2 YSYEKL. Trimming pared 0 bases from V and 2 bases from J, leaving 6 bases between. CDR3 nucleotides: TGCGCCAGCAGCCAAGAAGCGGTCACAGATACGCAGTATTTT. Amino acid sequence: CASSQEAVTDTQYF.

V gene TRBV11-2 combines with J gene TRBJ2-4, with 9 nucleotides matching TRBD2. Losses at the gene ends were 3 bases for V and 4 bases for J; bases not matched to a gene: 10. The germline V gene has CDR1 SGHAT and CDR2 FQNNGV. The CDR3 runs 17 residues. CDR3 region: CASSFTLAGAGKNIQYF. The CDR3 nucleotides are TGTGCCAGCAGCTTCACTTTAGCGGGAGCTGGGAAAAACATTCAGTACTTC.

The chain carries TRBV28 and TRBJ1-2; weak D call: TRBD1 (6 bases). From germline, CDR1 is MDHEN and CDR2 SYDVKM. This CDR3 has 14 amino acids. V gave up 6 bases and J gave up 7 bases, with 18 bases separating them. The CDR3 DNA follows: TGTGCCAGCAGCAGCCCAAAACAGGGTTTTGGCTACACCTTC. Its translation: CASSSPKQGFGYTF.

The chain joins TRBV16 to TRBJ2-1; TRBD2 matches at 8 bases. This CDR3 comprises 18 residues. Germline CDR1 is KGHSY and CDR2 is FQNENV. V gave up 4 bases and J gave up 7 bases; unmatched junction bases: 18. The CDR3 reads CASSRNLVGSGGRNEQFF. The CDR3 DNA reads TGTGCCAGCAGCCGTAACCTTGTCGGGTCGGGAGGGCGGAATGAGCAGTTCTTC.

The V and J genes are TRBV21-1 and TRBJ2-1; the DNA was not used to check the table's D call, TRBD2. TRBV21-1 constitutes a pseudogene. The CDR3 spans 19 residues. CDR3 sequence (DNA): TGTGCCAGCAGCAAAGGCCAGACACTAGCGGGAGGACTGTACGGTGAGCAGTTCTTC. Translated: CASSKGQTLAGGLYGEQFF.

The rearrangement joins TRBV4-2 to TRBJ2-3; D remains unclear. The CDR3 is made up of 14 amino acids. CDR1 is LGHNA and CDR2 is YNFKEQ in the germline V gene. V was shortened by 0 bases and J by 0 bases, with 4 bases between the two germline ends. CDR3 in DNA: TGTGCCAGCAGCCAAGATCCTAGCACAGATACGCAGTATTTT. The encoded protein is CASSQDPSTDTQYF.

Remarks on this clone: Other DNA sequences of this sample code for an identical CDR3. The rearrangement joins TRBV6-5 to TRBJ1-2; 10 bases align to TRBD1. In germline, CDR1 is MNHEY, CDR2 SVGAGI. This CDR3 region has 13 residues. The J segment lost 6 bases and the V segment lost 4 bases, leaving 2 bases of the junction unmatched. In DNA form, the CDR3 reads TGTGCCAGCAGTTCGGACAGGGGGAATGGCTACACCTTC. This sequence encodes CASSSDRGNGYTF.

The chain links TRBV10-3 to TRBJ2-3; weak D call: TRBD2 (6 bases). Trimming left V 11 bases short and J 5 bases short, with 20 bases between. Germline CDR1 is ENHRY and CDR2 is SYGVKD. CDR3 length: 14 residues. This chain's CDR3 is CAVKGKRERDTQYF. The CDR3 DNA follows: TGTGCCGTTAAGGGGAAACGGGAGAGAGATACGCAGTATTTT.

This clone appeared a few times. The gene calls are TRBV28 and TRBJ2-1; D call uncertain. V was clipped by 3 bases and J by 6 bases, with 12 bases between them. Germline lookup yields CDR1 MDHEN and CDR2 SYDVKM. The CDR3 extends over 14 amino acids. The CDR3 region has the DNA TGTGCCAGCAGTTTTAATCCTAGTACCAATGAGCAGTTCTTC. Translated, it gives CASSFNPSTNEQFF.

The chain is built from TRBV2 and TRBJ1-3; perhaps TRBD1 as D (6 bases). CDR3 length: 14 residues. Germline CDR1 reads SNHLY; CDR2 reads FYNNEI. V dropped 7 bases and J dropped 2 bases, with 12 bases sitting between them. CDR3 residues: CASTPNRAGNTIYF. The CDR3 coding sequence is TGTGCCAGCACCCCCAACAGGGCTGGAAACACCATATATTTT.

The chain joins TRBV24-1 to TRBJ2-1; TRBD2 is a possible D gene (5 bases). The CDR3 contains 13 residues. V lost 9 bases and J lost 0, with 8 bases in between. The germline V gene has CDR1 KGHDR and CDR2 SFDVKD. CDR3 in DNA: TGTGCCACCCGGGATCCCTCCTACAATGAGCAGTTCTTC. It yields the protein CATRDPSYNEQFF.

This clone has only one observation. The V and J genes are TRBV29-1 and TRBJ2-3, with D tentatively TRBD2 (6 bases). The CDR3 consists of 12 residues. Germline CDR1 SQVTM, CDR2 ANQGSEA. The V end lost 6 bases, the J end lost 2 bases, and 9 bases lay between the germline ends. The CDR3 DNA reads TGCAGCGTCGGCGGGGTCACAGATACGCAGTATTTT. It codes for CSVGGVTDTQYF.

This chain joins TRBV29-1 and TRBJ2-1; tentative D call: TRBD2 (6 bases). Trimming shortened V by 3 bases and J by 0 bases, and 12 bases separated the two germline ends. The CDR3 consists of 15 residues. Per germline, CDR1 SQVTM and CDR2 ANQGSEA. The CDR3 here is CSVDSGLSSYNEQFF. The CDR3, as DNA: TGCAGCGTTGACTCGGGACTGAGCTCCTACAATGAGCAGTTCTTC.

In this sample, this clone turned up a few times. V gene TRBV28 combines with J gene TRBJ2-3; D remains unclear. From germline, CDR1 is MDHEN and CDR2 SYDVKM. V was pared by 3 bases and J by 5 bases, with 9 bases between. This CDR3 is built from 13 residues. The CDR3 DNA reads as TGTGCCAGCAGTTTCAGTTCACGAGATACGCAGTATTTT. Its protein product is CASSFSSRDTQYF.

This clone was found once. The chain combines TRBV28 with TRBJ2-2; TRBD2 aligns across 8 bases. The junction had 9 bases not matched to a gene; V was cut back by 6 bases and J by 6 bases. The CDR3 totals 15 residues. The V gene's germline CDR1 is MDHEN and CDR2 SYDVKM. The CDR3 region is CASSPLSGRAGELFF. The CDR3, as DNA: TGTGCCAGCAGCCCTCTGAGCGGGAGAGCCGGGGAGCTGTTTTTT.

Of note for this clone: Distinct nucleotide sequences in the sample also encode this CDR3. The rearrangement links TRBV7-2 to TRBJ1-2; 9 bases fit TRBD1. Germline CDR1 reads SGHTA; CDR2 reads FQGNSA. V shed 1 base and J 8 bases; nucleotides not matched to a gene: 5. The CDR3 length is 14 residues. The CDR3 DNA reads TGTGCCAGCAGCTTAGAGGGACAGGGATCCGGCTACACCTTC. It translates to CASSLEGQGSGYTF.

The chain joins TRBV3-1 (or the pseudogene TRBV3-2) to TRBJ1-1; no definite D call. V was shortened by 4 bases and J by 0 bases, with 9 bases between the two germline ends. The CDR3 has 14 residues. Germline loops: CDR1 LGHDT, CDR2 YNNKEL (reference sequence). CDR3 residues: CASSPAGLNTEAFF. The CDR3 DNA follows: TGTGCCAGCAGCCCCGCGGGGTTGAACACTGAAGCTTTCTTT.

The chain has TRBV4-3 and TRBJ1-5, with D perhaps matching TRBD1 (6 bases). The CDR3 has 16 amino acids. Germline CDR1 LGHNA, CDR2 YSLEER. V lost 0 bases, J lost 4 bases, and 13 bases lay in between. The chain's CDR3 is CASSQDRAGANQPQHF. CDR3 nucleotides: TGCGCCAGCAGCCAAGATCGGGCAGGGGCAAATCAGCCCCAGCATTTT.

This clone was seen a single time. This chain connects TRBV2 to TRBJ2-7; TRBD1 is a possible D gene (6 bases). Germline assignment: CDR1 SNHLY and CDR2 FYNNEI. The CDR3 spans 13 residues. V was pared by 11 bases and J by 3 bases, with 17 bases between. Here the CDR3 reads CAGRAGTNYEQYF. CDR3 sequence (DNA): TGTGCCGGGAGAGCCGGGACAAACTACGAGCAGTACTTC.

This clone was picked up one time. This rearrangement joins TRBV18 to TRBJ1-1, with D uncertain. Germline CDR1 and CDR2: KGHSH and LQKENI. Trimming stripped 2 bases from V and 5 bases from J, with 9 bases between. The CDR3 length is 13 residues. CDR3 residues: CASSPELYTEAFF. The DNA of the CDR3 is TGTGCCAGCTCACCAGAGTTGTATACTGAAGCTTTCTTT.

The chain joins TRBV5-8 to TRBJ2-1, with TRBD2 identical over 11 bases. Germline lookup yields CDR1 SGHTS and CDR2 YDEGEE. The CDR3 length is 15 residues. Trimming removed 4 bases from V and 7 bases from J; junction bases left unmatched: 7. CDR3: CASSLGTSGRNEQFF. DNA for the CDR3: TGTGCCAGCAGCCTCGGGACTAGCGGCCGGAATGAGCAGTTCTTC. Full variable domain (rest looked up from reference TRBV5-8 and TRBJ2-1): EAGVTQSPTHLIKTRGQQATLRCSPISGHTSVYWYQQALGLGLQFLLWYDEGEERNRGNFPPRFSGRQFPNYSSELNVNALELEDSALYLCASSLGTSGRNEQFFGPGTRLTVL.

This chain links TRBV2 with TRBJ2-7, with 9 positions matching TRBD1. This CDR3 has 15 amino acids. The V and J ends lost 6 bases and 0 bases, in that order; junction bases with no gene match: 6. Germline assignment: CDR1 SNHLY and CDR2 FYNNEI. In nucleotides, the CDR3 is TGTGCCAGCAGCTGGGACAGGGCCCCCTCCTACGAGCAGTACTTC. Translated, it gives CASSWDRAPSYEQYF.

This chain links TRBV11-2 with TRBJ2-1, with 8 bases matching TRBD1. CDR1 is SGHAT, CDR2 FQNNGV, per germline. The CDR3 loop spans 18 amino acids. Germline trimming cut 5 bases from V and 4 bases from J; bases unmatched to any gene: 16. The CDR3 spells CASSTSQGQGFDYNEQFF. The CDR3 DNA is TGTGCCAGCAGCACCTCACAAGGACAGGGATTCGATTACAATGAGCAGTTCTTC.

This rearrangement joins TRBV27 to TRBJ2-7; TRBD2 matches at 9 bases. This CDR3 is built from 17 residues. Trimming took 5 bases from V and 5 from J; bases not matched to a gene: 16. Germline V lookup: CDR1 MNHEY, CDR2 SMNVEV (reference sequence). The CDR3 region has the DNA TGTGCCAGCAGTACAAAGGGGCTAGCGGGAATGGTCGACGAGCAGTACTTC. It codes for CASSTKGLAGMVDEQYF.

The chain links TRBV13 to TRBJ2-7, with 7 bases identical to TRBD1. This CDR3 comprises 16 residues. Germline-derived CDR1 and CDR2 are PRHDT and FYEKMQ (reference sequence). Germline trimming cut 5 bases from V and 4 bases from J; bases unmatched to any gene: 14. DNA for the CDR3: TGTGCCAGCAGCCCCCCGACGGGACAGTGGGGTTACGAGCAGTACTTC. Residues: CASSPPTGQWGYEQYF.

The chain recombines TRBV4-2 with TRBJ2-2; D call uncertain. V was pared by 2 bases and J by 1 base, with 5 bases between. Germline loops: CDR1 LGHNA, CDR2 YNFKEQ. CDR3 length: 14 amino acids. CDR3 sequence reads: CASSQNRNTGELFF. CDR3 DNA: TGTGCCAGCAGCCAAAACAGGAACACCGGGGAGCTGTTTTTT.

This chain uses TRBV6-1 with TRBJ2-2; maybe TRBD2 (5 bases). The CDR3 runs 14 residues. With 2 bases removed from V and 4 bases from J, the gap between germline ends came to 8 bases. In germline, CDR1 is MNHNS, CDR2 SASEGT. This CDR3 is CASSEYLATGELFF. For the CDR3, the DNA is TGTGCCAGCAGTGAATATCTAGCCACCGGGGAGCTGTTTTTT.

This clone was recorded once. V and J are TRBV18 and TRBJ1-2, with D possibly matching TRBD1 (5 bases). V shed 2 bases and J shed 3 bases, with 7 bases lying between them. The CDR3 sequence is 13 residues long. Germline V gene data show CDR1 as KGHSH and CDR2 as LQKENI. CDR3 in amino acids: CASSPDRDYGYTF. DNA of the CDR3: TGTGCCAGCTCACCAGACAGAGACTATGGCTACACCTTC.